This T cell receptor beta chain was captured in a study of cytomegalovirus exposure and HLA in healthy donors. The PCR had 60 Vbeta and 13 Jbeta primers. TCRdb keeps only in-frame clones here, not all; method: immunoSEQ multiplex PCR. The data hold 150,000 to 200,000 clones, with 81% observed a single time. This CDR3 is built from 13 residues. The V and J ends lost 0 bases and 4 bases respectively, with 9 bases between them. Germline CDR1 is SQVTM and CDR2 is ANQGSEA. Notes on the study in general: An analysis was carried out at a later point. It showed that HLA-associated TCR beta chains were more clonally expanded than equally common non-associated chains.

With regard to this clone: Its antigen is unknown.

The rearrangement joins TRBV29-1 to TRBJ1-1; D possibly corresponds to TRBD1 (6 bases). The sequence was obtained from a woman aged 18-29 years in good health and CMV-seronegative. Sequenced material: PBMCs. The CDR3 coding sequence is TGCAGCGTTGAAGATGGGGGCGGCACTGAAGCTTTCTTT. This translates into CSVEDGGGTEAFF. Drawing the rest from reference TRBV29-1 and TRBJ1-1, the complete variable domain is SAVISQKPSRDICQRGTSLTIQCQVDSQVTMMFWYRQQPGQSLTLIATANQGSEATYESGFVIDKFPISRPNLTFSTLTVSNMSPEDSSIYLCSVEDGGGTEAFFGQGTRLTVV.